The 23 T cell receptor beta chains below all came from one sample that was sequenced in a study of OX40 agonist ivuxolimab in advanced cancers. The method was immunoSEQ multiplex PCR; TCRdb's version includes in-frame clones alone and lacks a portion of them. The table lists tens of thousands of clones, around 84% of them singletons. This specimen was CD4+ or CD8+ T cells sorted from blood, taken in a trial of the OX40 agonist ivuxolimab. These receptors were obtained from an adult with an advanced solid tumor such as melanoma, head and neck, liver or kidney cancer.

The chain combines TRBV6-5 with TRBJ2-5; D assignment may be TRBD1 or TRBD2 (6 bases each). Germline V gives CDR1 MNHEY, CDR2 SVGAGI. Trimming removed 6 bases at V and 4 bases at J, with 12 bases between. This CDR3 is built from 13 residues. Written as DNA, the CDR3 is TGTGCCAGCAGCGGGGGCTTGAGAGAGACCCAGTACTTC. It codes for CASSGGLRETQYF.

The gene calls are TRBV19 and TRBJ1-5; 7 positions match TRBD1. The germline V gene has CDR1 LNHDA and CDR2 SQIVND (reference sequence). CDR3 length: 18 amino acids. V gave up 7 bases and J gave up 0 bases; unmatched junction bases: 15. In nucleotides, the CDR3 is TGTGCCAGTACCCCTCAGGGGGGGGCGGCCTATAGCAATCAGCCCCAGCATTTT. As protein: CASTPQGGAAYSNQPQHF.

V usage is TRBV19 and J usage is TRBJ2-1; 7 nucleotides match TRBD2. Germline V lookup: CDR1 LNHDA, CDR2 SQIVND (reference sequence). This CDR3 region has 16 residues. After removal of 3 bases from V and 5 bases from J, the junction contained 10 bases not matched to a gene. For the CDR3, the DNA is TGTGCCAGTAGTATTGGGGGAGGGAGGGCGCACAATGAGCAGTTCTTC. This codes for CASSIGGGRAHNEQFF.

The rearrangement links TRBV18 to TRBJ2-5; D may be TRBD1 (5 bases). Trimming pared 0 bases from V and 4 bases from J, leaving 18 bases between. This CDR3 has 17 amino acids. Per the germline V gene, CDR1 is KGHSH and CDR2 is LQKENI. This CDR3 reads CASSPPHWGSVGETQYF. CDR3 DNA: TGTGCCAGCTCACCACCGCATTGGGGCTCAGTCGGAGAGACCCAGTACTTC.

V and J are TRBV4-3 and TRBJ1-1; D not resolved. V lost 2 bases and J 3 bases, leaving 7 bases between the germline ends. The CDR3 extends over 13 amino acids. Germline CDR1 and CDR2: LGHNA and YSLEER. The CDR3 reads CASSQPGYTEAFF. The CDR3 coding sequence is TGCGCCAGCAGCCAACCAGGATACACTGAAGCTTTCTTT.

The chain links TRBV13 to TRBJ2-5; the D gene is possibly TRBD2 (7 bases). Trimming took off 5 bases at V and 2 bases at J, with 18 bases between the two ends. This CDR3 comprises 16 residues. Looked up from germline, CDR1 is PRHDT and CDR2 is FYEKMQ (reference sequence). This chain's CDR3 is CASSTLKGGLQETQYF. The CDR3 nucleotides read TGTGCCAGCAGCACCTTGAAGGGGGGGTTACAAGAGACCCAGTACTTC.

This sequence joins TRBV18 and TRBJ2-7; D gene ambiguous. In germline, CDR1 is KGHSH, CDR2 LQKENI. Trimming removed 2 bases at V and 3 bases at J, with 8 bases between. The CDR3 consists of 13 residues. The CDR3 coding sequence is TGTGCCAGCTCACCAAGCTTCATCTACGAGCAGTACTTC. Protein product: CASSPSFIYEQYF.

The chain employs TRBV2 and TRBJ1-3; the D is unclear. Trimming removed 6 bases from V and 2 bases from J, with 11 bases in between. CDR1 and CDR2 (germline): SNHLY, FYNNEI. CDR3 length equals 14 residues. The CDR3 bases are TGTGCCAGCAGCCCCTTCGGTCCTGGAAACACCATATATTTT. Its translation: CASSPFGPGNTIYF.

The chain recombines TRBV18 with TRBJ1-1, with TRBD1 matching 10 bases. Germline CDR1 and CDR2: KGHSH and LQKENI. Trimming removed 5 bases from V and 5 bases from J; junction bases left unmatched: 11. The CDR3 is 16 residues long. CDR3 nucleotide sequence: TGTGCCAGCTCATCTGCCGGGACAGGGGTAGAAACTGAAGCTTTCTTT. Its translation: CASSSAGTGVETEAFF.

The rearrangement uses TRBV5-1 and TRBJ1-1; D is perhaps TRBD1 (5 bases). Germline V lookup: CDR1 SGHRS, CDR2 YFSETQ. V was pared by 3 bases and J by 2 bases, with 11 bases between. The CDR3 is 14 residues long. In DNA, the CDR3 is TGCGCCAGCAGCTCGGGACCGAGCAACACTGAAGCTTTCTTT. Translation: CASSSGPSNTEAFF.

This clone was picked up one time. The V gene is TRBV7-9, the J gene TRBJ1-1; the D gene is possibly TRBD1 (5 bases). The CDR3 runs to 15 residues. V lost 5 bases, J lost 0 bases, and 13 bases lay in between. Germline CDR1 reads SEHNR; CDR2 reads FQNEAQ (reference sequence). The CDR3 region has the DNA TGTGCCAGCAGCGCCCGACAGAGCCTGAACACTGAAGCTTTCTTT. Translation gives CASSARQSLNTEAFF.

A note on this clone: Other DNA sequences in the sample encode the same CDR3. The rearrangement joins TRBV5-1 to TRBJ1-1; the D gene is possibly TRBD1 (5 bases). The germline gives CDR1 SGHRS, CDR2 YFSETQ. The CDR3 runs to 15 residues. V was clipped by 0 bases and J by 2 bases, with 11 bases between them. The CDR3 loop reads CASSLEGQGNTEAFF. The CDR3 region has the DNA TGCGCCAGCAGCTTGGAAGGCCAGGGCAACACTGAAGCTTTCTTT.

The CDR3 here is CASETGQGRETQYF. The CDR3 bases are TGTGCCAGCGAAACCGGACAGGGAAGAGAGACCCAGTACTTC. The rearrangement links TRBV28 to TRBJ2-5; TRBD1 agrees at 8 bases. This CDR3 spans 14 amino acids. With V trimmed by 8 bases and J by 4 bases, 9 bases remained unmatched. CDR1 is MDHEN and CDR2 is SYDVKM in the germline V gene.

The chain carries TRBV9 and TRBJ2-1; D gene ambiguous. V lost 7 bases and J lost 5, with 13 bases in between. This CDR3 region has 13 residues. CDR1 is SGDLS, CDR2 YYNGEE, per germline. The CDR3 reads CASSNSAHNEQFF. CDR3 nucleotides: TGTGCCAGCTCGAATTCGGCACACAATGAGCAGTTCTTC.

The chain joins TRBV7-9 to TRBJ2-7, with 10 bases lining up with TRBD2. In germline, CDR1 is SEHNR, CDR2 FQNEAQ (reference sequence). V lost 4 bases to trimming and J lost 1 base; unmatched junction nucleotides: 7. This CDR3 has 16 amino acids. In nucleotides, the CDR3 is TGTGCCAGCAGCTATAGCGGGGGGCGCCCATCCTACGAGCAGTACTTC. Protein: CASSYSGGRPSYEQYF.

The chain employs TRBV18 and TRBJ2-6; D not certain. Trimming removed 4 bases from V and 0 bases from J, with 13 bases in between. The germline V gene encodes CDR1 KGHSH and CDR2 LQKENI. The CDR3 covers 17 residues. This chain's CDR3 is CASSLYGWSSGANVLTF. CDR3 DNA sequence: TGTGCCAGCTCACTCTACGGATGGAGCTCTGGGGCCAACGTCCTGACTTTC. Supplemented by reference TRBV18 and TRBJ2-6, the full variable domain reads NAGVMQNPRHLVRRRGQEARLRCSPMKGHSHVYWYRQLPEEGLKFMVYLQKENIIDESGMPKERFSAEFPKEGPSILRIQQVVRGDSAAYFCASSLYGWSSGANVLTFGAGSRLTVL.

The rearrangement links TRBV5-1 to TRBJ2-3; D ambiguous. CDR3 size: 14 residues. Germline CDR1 reads SGHRS; CDR2 reads YFSETQ. V shed 1 base and J shed 5 bases, with 11 bases lying between them. The CDR3 DNA reads as TGCGCCAGCAGCTTGTTTGGGCAGAGAGATACGCAGTATTTT. It encodes CASSLFGQRDTQYF.

The chain employs TRBV7-2 and TRBJ1-1; no clear D gene. Deletions cut 1 base from V and 4 bases from J, with 13 bases between. Per the germline V gene, CDR1 is SGHTA and CDR2 is FQGNSA. CDR3 length equals 15 residues. The CDR3 protein is CASSLESDFTTEAFF. As DNA, the CDR3 is TGTGCCAGCAGCTTAGAATCCGACTTTACCACTGAAGCTTTCTTT. Drawing the rest from reference TRBV7-2 and TRBJ1-1, the complete variable domain is GAGVSQSPSNKVTEKGKDVELRCDPISGHTALYWYRQSLGQGLEFLIYFQGNSAPDKSGLPSDRFSAERTGGSVSTLTIQRTQQEDSAVYLCASSLESDFTTEAFFGQGTRLTVV.

This rearrangement joins TRBV30 to TRBJ1-4; TRBD1 is a possible D gene (6 bases). The CDR3 contains 13 residues. Trimming removed 1 base at V and 7 bases at J, with 10 bases between. Per germline, CDR1 GTSNPN and CDR2 SVGIG (reference sequence). In DNA, the CDR3 is TGTGCCTGGAGTGGCGGGGGCGGTGAAAAACTGTTTTTT. Translation: CAWSGGGGEKLFF. The whole variable domain, remainder taken from reference TRBV30 and TRBJ1-4, is SQTIHQWPATLVQPVGSPLSLECTVEGTSNPNLYWYRQAAGRGLQLLFYSVGIGQISSEVPQNLSASRPQDRQFILSSKKLLLSDSGFYLCAWSGGGGEKLFFGSGTQLSVL.

The chain couples TRBV7-2 to TRBJ1-2; TRBD1 might be the D (6 bases). V shed 5 bases and J shed 6 bases, with 19 bases lying between them. Germline CDR1 reads SGHTA; CDR2 reads FQGNSA. The CDR3 contains 15 residues. In DNA form, the CDR3 reads TGTGCCAGCAGCATGAACAGGGTTAAATCGGATGGCTACACCTTC. Its translation: CASSMNRVKSDGYTF.

The chain couples TRBV7-7 to TRBJ2-1; 13 bases line up with TRBD2. The CDR3 spans 15 residues. CDR1 and CDR2 (germline): SSHAT, FNYEAQ (reference sequence). Unmatched junction bases numbered 4, after V lost 5 bases and J lost 6 bases. This chain's CDR3 is CASSLGLAGINEQFF. In nucleotides, the CDR3 is TGTGCCAGCAGCCTGGGACTAGCGGGGATCAATGAGCAGTTCTTC.

The chain carries TRBV4-2 and TRBJ2-1, with 13 bases matching TRBD2. This CDR3 has 20 amino acids. CDR1 and CDR2 (germline): LGHNA, YNFKEQ. Germline trimming cut 0 bases from V and 6 bases from J; bases unmatched to any gene: 14. The DNA of the CDR3 is TGTGCCAGCAGCCAAGATGAACTAGCGGGGGGGATTAGCTCCGGCAATGAGCAGTTCTTC. It translates to CASSQDELAGGISSGNEQFF.

J is TRBJ1-5 and V is TRBV7-8; D remains unclear. Germline V gives CDR1 SGHVS, CDR2 FQNEAQ. This CDR3 comprises 15 residues. The V end was cut by 1 base, the J end by 4 bases, with 11 bases between. CDR3 coding DNA: TGTGCCAGCAGCTTAGGGCCCAATAGAAATCAGCCCCAGCATTTT. It yields the protein CASSLGPNRNQPQHF.